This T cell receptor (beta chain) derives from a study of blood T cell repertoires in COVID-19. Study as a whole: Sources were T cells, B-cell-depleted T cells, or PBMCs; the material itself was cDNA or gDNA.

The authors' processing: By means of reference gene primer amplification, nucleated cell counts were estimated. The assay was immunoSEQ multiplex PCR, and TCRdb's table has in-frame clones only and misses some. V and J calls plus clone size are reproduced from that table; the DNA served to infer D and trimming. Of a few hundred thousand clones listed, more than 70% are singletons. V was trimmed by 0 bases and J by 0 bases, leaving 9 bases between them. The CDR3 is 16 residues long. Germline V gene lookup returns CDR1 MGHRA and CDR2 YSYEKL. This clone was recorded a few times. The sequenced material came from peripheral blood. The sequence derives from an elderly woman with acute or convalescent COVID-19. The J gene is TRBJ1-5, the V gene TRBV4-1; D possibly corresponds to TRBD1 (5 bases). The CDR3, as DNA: TGCGCCAGCAGCCAAGAGGGGCCGGGTAGCAATCAGCCCCAGCATTTT. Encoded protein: CASSQEGPGSNQPQHF.